The 19 T cell receptor beta chains given below trace back to one sample, sequenced in a study of T cell responses to AZD1222 COVID-19 vaccine. Sequencing used immunoSEQ multiplex PCR; TCRdb keeps in-frame clones, though not all of them. The sample lists about 130,000 clones, over 75% occurring once. Sequenced here: peripheral blood, sampled on day 0 of AZD1222 vaccination. The receptor source for this set is an adult in good health.

CDR3 sequence: CASSDSVQETQYF. For the CDR3, the DNA is TGCGCCAGCAGTGATAGTGTCCAAGAGACCCAGTACTTC. The genes are TRBV10-1 and TRBJ2-5; D not resolved. This CDR3 spans 13 amino acids. Between the trimmed V and J ends, which lost 3 bases and 1 base, there was a span of 6 bases. In germline, CDR1 is WNHNN, CDR2 SYGVQD (reference sequence).

This clone appeared once. The genes are TRBV5-4 and TRBJ1-4; D gene ambiguous. The germline V gene encodes CDR1 SGHNT and CDR2 YYREEE (reference sequence). V was shortened by 0 bases and J by 4 bases, with 10 bases between the two germline ends. CDR3 length: 15 residues. CDR3 coding DNA: TGTGCCAGCAGCTTGGCGCCAGTAGATAATGAAAAACTGTTTTTT. Protein: CASSLAPVDNEKLFF.

The gene calls are TRBV5-1 and TRBJ2-7, with TRBD2 matching 15 bases. V trimming: 4 bases; J trimming: 1 base; junction bases outside the gene matches: 3. The CDR3 loop spans 16 amino acids. Germline CDR1 and CDR2: SGHRS and YFSETQ. This chain's CDR3 is CASSVGTSGGSYEQYF. CDR3 nucleotide sequence: TGCGCCAGCAGCGTTGGGACTAGCGGGGGGTCCTACGAGCAGTACTTC.

The V and J genes are TRBV7-2 and TRBJ1-5; tentatively, D is TRBD1 (6 bases). V was trimmed by 8 bases and J by 6 bases, leaving 17 bases between them. Germline V gene sequence: CDR1 SGHTA, CDR2 FQGNSA. This CDR3 comprises 14 residues. CDR3 in amino acids: CASQTRAGAQPQHF. In DNA form, the CDR3 reads TGTGCCAGCCAAACCCGCGCAGGGGCTCAGCCCCAGCATTTT.

The V call is TRBV5-4, the J call TRBJ1-4; TRBD1 aligns across 7 bases. CDR3 size: 16 residues. V was clipped by 4 bases and J by 0 bases; unmatched bases: 6. In germline, CDR1 is SGHNT, CDR2 YYREEE (reference sequence). The CDR3 nucleotides are TGTGCCAGCAGCAGGGACAGCTTTGCAACTAATGAAAAACTGTTTTTT. It yields the protein CASSRDSFATNEKLFF.

The chain employs TRBV28 and TRBJ1-4; 8 positions match TRBD1. CDR1 is MDHEN and CDR2 is SYDVKM in the germline V gene. This CDR3 contains 16 residues. V lost 5 bases and J lost 8; bases outside the gene matches: 13. Here the CDR3 reads CASSPRTGQVGEKLFF. DNA of the CDR3: TGTGCCAGCAGTCCCCGTACGGGACAGGTTGGGGAAAAACTGTTTTTT.

The rearrangement uses TRBV7-2 and TRBJ1-3; D gene ambiguous. The CDR3 runs to 16 residues. CDR1 is SGHTA, CDR2 FQGNSA, per germline. V dropped 2 bases and J dropped 1 base, with 12 bases sitting between them. The CDR3 is CASSLQVFGSGNTIYF. CDR3 nucleotides: TGTGCCAGCAGCTTACAGGTTTTTGGATCTGGAAACACCATATATTTT.

The chain links TRBV15 to TRBJ1-3; weak D call: TRBD1 (6 bases). The CDR3 sequence is 17 residues long. The ends were cut back, 3 bases at V and 0 bases at J, with 15 bases in the middle. CDR1 and CDR2 (germline): LNHNV, YYDKDF (reference sequence). CDR3 sequence: CATSRLTGYNSGNTIYF. The CDR3 nucleotides read TGTGCCACCAGCAGGTTGACAGGTTACAACTCTGGAAACACCATATATTTT.

The V gene is TRBV7-8, the J gene TRBJ2-7; D may be TRBD1 (6 bases). CDR1 SGHVS and CDR2 FQNEAQ come from the germline V gene. Between the trimmed V and J ends, which lost 5 bases and 0 bases, there was a span of 14 bases. The CDR3 totals 15 residues. CDR3 coding DNA: TGTGCCAGCAGCGATCGGACAGCGAGCTCCTACGAGCAGTACTTC. Protein sequence: CASSDRTASSYEQYF.

The chain joins TRBV5-4 to TRBJ1-1; D remains ambiguous. V dropped 1 base and J dropped 1 base, with 11 bases sitting between them. Germline CDR1 SGHNT, CDR2 YYREEE (reference sequence). This CDR3 is 15 amino acids long. CDR3 residues: CASSLNVRRNTEAFF. Here the CDR3 DNA reads TGTGCCAGCAGCTTGAATGTCAGACGGAACACTGAAGCTTTCTTT.

The rearrangement uses TRBV5-1 and TRBJ2-1; a weak D match, TRBD1 (6 bases). CDR3 length equals 14 residues. The V and J ends lost 5 bases and 2 bases respectively, with 11 bases between them. Germline assignment: CDR1 SGHRS and CDR2 YFSETQ. CDR3 DNA sequence: TGCGCCAGCAGAACCGAGGGGGCCTACAATGAGCAGTTCTTC. This sequence encodes CASRTEGAYNEQFF.

The gene calls are TRBV6-1 and TRBJ1-3; tentatively, D is TRBD1 (5 bases). Trimming pared 1 base from V and 0 bases from J, leaving 7 bases between. CDR1 MNHNS and CDR2 SASEGT come from the germline V gene. The CDR3 sequence is 15 residues long. As DNA, the CDR3 is TGTGCCAGCAGTGAAGGGACATTCTCTGGAAACACCATATATTTT. This codes for CASSEGTFSGNTIYF.

The gene calls are TRBV6-5 and TRBJ1-6; D call uncertain. The germline gives CDR1 MNHEY, CDR2 SVGAGI. The germline V and J ends were trimmed by 4 bases and 10 bases, with 11 bases remaining between them. This CDR3 spans 13 amino acids. The CDR3, as DNA: TGTGCCAGCAGTTTCTACTTAGGATCACCCCTCCACTTT. This translates into CASSFYLGSPLHF.

The chain has TRBV6-2 or TRBV6-3 and TRBJ2-7, with D perhaps TRBD1 (6 bases). The CDR3 spans 18 residues. Germline V gene sequence: CDR1 MNHEY, CDR2 SVGEGT. V gave up 0 bases and J gave up 0 bases, with 18 bases separating them. CDR3 protein: CASSYSGKDSLSSYEQYF. The CDR3 bases are TGTGCCAGCAGTTACTCTGGAAAGGACAGCTTAAGCTCCTACGAGCAGTACTTC.

The chain is built from TRBV10-3 and TRBJ2-5, with 10 bases identical to TRBD2. Germline V CDR1 and CDR2: ENHRY, SYGVKD. The CDR3 spans 14 residues. V lost 11 bases to trimming and J lost 5 bases; unmatched junction nucleotides: 11. CDR3 coding DNA: TGTGCCTCTTGTGAGCGGGGGGGCCGTGAGACCCAGTACTTC. Its translation is CASCERGGRETQYF.

This chain uses TRBV11-3 with TRBJ2-5; 8 nucleotides align to TRBD1. This CDR3 region has 15 residues. V was clipped by 5 bases and J by 6 bases; unmatched bases: 11. The germline gives CDR1 SGHNT, CDR2 YENEEA. The CDR3 DNA follows: TGTGCCAGCAGCCCGCGAGGACAGGGTGGACAGACCCAGTACTTC. As protein: CASSPRGQGGQTQYF.

The genes are TRBV7-2 and TRBJ2-3, with D possibly matching TRBD2 (6 bases). This CDR3 has 13 amino acids. The V end was cut by 5 bases, the J end by 4 bases, with 10 bases between. CDR1 SGHTA and CDR2 FQGNSA come from the germline V gene. The CDR3 DNA follows: TGTGCCAGCAGCGCGGGGTCTTCAGATACGCAGTATTTT. Its translation: CASSAGSSDTQYF.

This chain connects TRBV9 to TRBJ2-3; D tentatively fits TRBD1 or TRBD2 (5 bases each). Trimming cost V 4 bases and J 2 bases, with 11 bases left between them. The CDR3 runs 14 residues. The germline gives CDR1 SGDLS, CDR2 YYNGEE. The CDR3: CASSPRDLTDTQYF. The CDR3 DNA is TGTGCCAGCAGCCCTCGGGACCTCACAGATACGCAGTATTTT.

The chain has TRBV7-9 and TRBJ1-2; possibly TRBD1 for D (5 bases). This CDR3 is built from 16 residues. The germline V gene has CDR1 SEHNR and CDR2 FQNEAQ (reference sequence). With 5 bases removed from V and 9 bases from J, the gap between germline ends came to 25 bases. CDR3 sequence (DNA): TGTGCCAGCAGCCCCCAACCGGGGAACCTCGGGGGGAGCTACACCTTC. Translation: CASSPQPGNLGGSYTF.